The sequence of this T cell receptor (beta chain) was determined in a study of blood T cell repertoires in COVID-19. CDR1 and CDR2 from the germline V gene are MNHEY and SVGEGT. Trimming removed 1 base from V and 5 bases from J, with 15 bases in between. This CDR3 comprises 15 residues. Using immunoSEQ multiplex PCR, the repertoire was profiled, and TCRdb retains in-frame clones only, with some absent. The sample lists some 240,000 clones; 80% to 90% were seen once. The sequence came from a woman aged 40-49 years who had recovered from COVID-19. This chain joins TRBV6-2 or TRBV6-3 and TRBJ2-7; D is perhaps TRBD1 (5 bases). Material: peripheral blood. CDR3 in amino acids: CASSYFQGLSHEQYF. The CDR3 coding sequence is TGTGCCAGCAGTTACTTCCAGGGATTAAGTCACGAGCAGTACTTC.